This TCR beta chain stems from a study of T cells in Graves' hyperthyroidism and ophthalmopathy. TCR beta CDR3 regions were amplified from RNA. Initially, a first-round RT-PCR of the TCR CDR3 employed the HTBI primer set. TCRdb processed the multiplex PCR reads anew with MiXCR; each CDR3 protein has one entry. The data contain fewer than 750,000 distinct CDR3 sequences, approximately 44% of them singletons. This CDR3 contains 16 residues. V dropped 3 bases and J dropped 3; count of bases not matched to a gene: 9. CDR1 is SGHVS, CDR2 FNYEAQ, per germline. Stable Graves' hyperthyroidism meant no ophthalmopathy progression within 18 months.

The specimen sequenced was peripheral blood or thyroid tissue (not recorded which). This TCR was sampled from a woman younger than 35 with Graves' hyperthyroidism. The chain recombines TRBV7-6 with TRBJ2-3; TRBD2 aligns across 7 bases. The CDR3 here is CASSLGPGGGTDTQYF. CDR3 coding DNA: TGTGCCAGCAGCTTGGGGCCTGGGGGAGGGACAGATACGCAGTATTTT.